Each of the 30 T cell receptor beta chains below was sequenced from the same sample in a study of T cells in Graves' hyperthyroidism and ophthalmopathy. The TCR beta CDR3 regions underwent amplification using RNA transcripts as the source. HTBI primers were the set used in a first-round RT-PCR of the TCR CDR3. MiXCR, applied by TCRdb to the multiplex PCR reads, yields one record per CDR3 protein. Here the sample spans under 400,000 distinct CDR3 sequences, roughly 14% being singletons. The sample taken for sequencing was blood. The receptors were sampled from a woman aged 55-70 years with Graves' hyperthyroidism.

The CDR3 reads CASSPTGYDTEAFF. The CDR3 coding sequence is TGTGCCAGCAGCCCGACAGGGTATGACACTGAAGCTTTCTTT. V and J are TRBV7-6 and TRBJ1-1, with 7 positions matching TRBD1. The V gene end was trimmed by 5 bases and the J gene end by 3 bases; junction bases not matched to a gene: 6. The CDR3 consists of 14 residues. In germline, CDR1 is SGHVS, CDR2 FNYEAQ.

This sequence joins TRBV20-1 and TRBJ2-7, with D perhaps matching TRBD2 (5 bases). Trimming cost V 0 bases and J 7 bases, with 13 bases left between them. The CDR3 is 13 amino acids. Per germline, CDR1 DFQATT and CDR2 SNEGSKA (reference sequence). CDR3 bases: TGCAGTGCTAGAGATGGGAGTATGGGGGAGCAGTACTTC. It encodes CSARDGSMGEQYF.

This clonotype occurred many times. This chain joins TRBV2 and TRBJ2-2, with D unclear. Trimming stripped 2 bases from V and 5 bases from J, with 12 bases between. The CDR3 consists of 15 residues. Germline V lookup: CDR1 SNHLY, CDR2 FYNNEI. CDR3 in DNA: TGTGCCAGCAGTGAACGTAGCCCGAGGACCGGGGAGCTGTTTTTT. Protein sequence: CASSERSPRTGELFF. The full variable domain, with the rest looked up from reference TRBV2 and TRBJ2-2, is EPEVTQTPSHQVTQMGQEVILRCVPISNHLYFYWYRQILGQKVEFLVSFYNNEISEKSEIFDDQFSVERPDGSNFTLKIRSTKLEDSAMYFCASSERSPRTGELFFGEGSRLTVL.

This clonotype was seen many times. This CDR3 reads CASGESGSPYNEQFF. CDR3 nucleotides: TGTGCCAGCGGGGAGAGCGGGAGCCCCTACAATGAGCAGTTCTTC. The rearrangement joins TRBV12-3 or TRBV12-4 to TRBJ2-1, with 8 bases matching TRBD2. J was trimmed by 2 bases and V by 8 bases; bases with no gene match: 8. The CDR3 spans 15 residues.

This clonotype was counted at least ten times. The rearrangement uses TRBV6-1 and TRBJ2-3, with D hard to call. Trimming cost V 4 bases and J 0 bases, with 11 bases left between them. Germline-derived CDR1 and CDR2 are MNHNS and SASEGT. This CDR3 has 15 amino acids. For the CDR3, the DNA is TGTGCCAGCAGTGTCTCGCCGGAGAGCACAGATACGCAGTATTTT. As protein: CASSVSPESTDTQYF.

This chain joins TRBV6-6 and TRBJ1-2; TRBD1 matches at 7 bases. CDR1 and CDR2 from the germline V gene are MNHNY and SVGAGI (reference sequence). Trimming took 0 bases from V and 4 from J; bases not matched to a gene: 8. The CDR3 spans 16 residues. Here the CDR3 DNA reads TGTGCCAGCAGTTACTCGATCCAGGGGGGCAGCTATGGCTACACCTTC. Translated: CASSYSIQGGSYGYTF.

This clonotype has ten or more counts. The rearrangement joins TRBV2 to TRBJ1-5; 10 nucleotides match TRBD1. Germline V gene lookup returns CDR1 SNHLY and CDR2 FYNNEI. The CDR3 runs to 15 residues. V trimming: 7 bases; J trimming: 5 bases; junction bases outside the gene matches: 8. CDR3 loop: CASNPGQGGYQPQHF. The CDR3, as DNA: TGTGCCAGCAACCCAGGACAGGGGGGTTATCAGCCCCAGCATTTT.

This clonotype appeared a few times. The rearrangement joins TRBV12-3 or TRBV12-4 to TRBJ1-6; D gene ambiguous. Trimming took off 5 bases at V and 6 bases at J, with 11 bases between the two ends. The CDR3 length is 14 residues. CDR3 nucleotides: TGTGCCAGCAGTCGCCCCGGTACTAATTCACCCCTCCACTTT. Translation gives CASSRPGTNSPLHF.

The chain recombines TRBV10-3 with TRBJ2-1; 12 positions match TRBD1. V was pared by 3 bases and J by 8 bases, with 11 bases of the junction left unmatched. CDR1 and CDR2 from the germline V gene are ENHRY and SYGVKD. The CDR3 sequence is 17 residues long. The CDR3 loop is CAISDSGTGGESYEQFF. Written as DNA, the CDR3 is TGTGCCATCAGTGATTCCGGGACAGGGGGCGAATCATATGAGCAGTTCTTC.

This clonotype showed up just a few times. The CDR3 carries no conserved terminal phenylalanine or tryptophan, so it likely arises from a read error. The chain links TRBV15 to TRBJ2-3; a weak D match, TRBD1 (6 bases). This CDR3 region has 17 residues. Germline V gene sequence: CDR1 LNHNV, CDR2 YYDKDF (reference sequence). V was clipped by 0 bases and J by 2 bases, with 15 bases between them. The CDR3 is CATSRDPGARNTDTQYS. Written as DNA, the CDR3 is TGTGCCACCAGCAGAGATCCAGGGGCGAGAAACACAGATACGCAGTATTCT.

The chain employs TRBV12-3 or TRBV12-4 and TRBJ2-7; TRBD1 agrees at 9 bases. Germline trimming cut 6 bases from V and 2 bases from J; bases unmatched to any gene: 8. This CDR3 spans 15 amino acids. CDR3 DNA: TGTGCCAGCAGCCGTTCCGGGACAGGGACCTACGAGCAGTACTTC. It specifies CASSRSGTGTYEQYF.

The rearrangement uses TRBV6-1 and TRBJ2-1, with D tentatively TRBD1 (6 bases). The CDR3 contains 15 residues. The V and J ends lost 8 bases and 4 bases respectively, with 18 bases between them. CDR1 and CDR2 from the germline V gene are MNHNS and SASEGT. CDR3 DNA sequence: TGTGCCAGCTGCGAAGGACAGCTTACTTACAATGAGCAGTTCTTC. This encodes CASCEGQLTYNEQFF.

This clonotype has a handful of counts. This CDR3 is missing its conserved last phenylalanine or tryptophan, likely due to a read error. The chain couples TRBV10-3 to TRBJ2-7; a possible D gene is TRBD1 (5 bases). Germline CDR1 and CDR2: ENHRY and SYGVKD. CDR3 size: 13 residues. Trimming cost V 6 bases and J 2 bases, with 11 bases left between them. This chain's CDR3 is CAISLTETYEQYL. The CDR3 coding sequence is TGTGCCATCAGCTTGACAGAGACCTACGAGCAGTACCTC.

This clonotype occurred a few times. The J gene is TRBJ2-7, the V gene TRBV29-1, with D possibly matching TRBD2 (6 bases). This CDR3 has 14 amino acids. Looked up from germline, CDR1 is SQVTM and CDR2 is ANQGSEA. V was pared by 3 bases and J by 2 bases, with 14 bases between. CDR3 region: CSVDGGGGTYEQYF. The CDR3 region has the DNA TGCAGCGTTGACGGCGGAGGAGGGACCTACGAGCAGTACTTC.

In its sample, this clonotype was seen many times. In DNA, the CDR3 is TGTGCCAGCAGCTTTAGGACTAGCGGGAGGGCCTCCTACAATGAGCAGTTCTTC. Translating gives CASSFRTSGRASYNEQFF. The chain links TRBV7-9 to TRBJ2-1; 15 bases are a match to TRBD2. Germline loops: CDR1 SEHNR, CDR2 FQNEAQ (reference sequence). V gave up 3 bases and J gave up 0 bases; unmatched junction bases: 3. There are 18 residues in the CDR3. Combining the CDR3 with reference TRBV7-9 and TRBJ2-1 gives the whole variable domain DTGVSQNPRHKITKRGQNVTFRCDPISEHNRLYWYRQTLGQGPEFLTYFQNEAQLEKSRLLSDRFSAERPKGSFSTLEIQRTEQGDSAMYLCASSFRTSGRASYNEQFFGPGTRLTVL.

This clonotype has a count of ten or more. The chain has TRBV5-1 and TRBJ1-1, with D maybe TRBD1 (5 bases). The germline V and J ends were trimmed by 2 bases and 1 base, with 12 bases remaining between them. The CDR3 consists of 15 residues. Germline V gene data show CDR1 as SGHRS and CDR2 as YFSETQ. The CDR3 protein is CASSFSRGRNTEAFF. The CDR3 coding sequence is TGCGCCAGCAGCTTCTCCCGGGGCCGGAACACTGAAGCTTTCTTT.

This clonotype was detected ten times or more. This rearrangement joins TRBV6-1 to TRBJ2-7, with D possibly matching TRBD1 (7 bases). Germline V gene data show CDR1 as MNHNS and CDR2 as SASEGT. V was clipped by 2 bases and J by 2 bases, with 13 bases between them. The CDR3 length is 15 residues. CDR3 sequence (DNA): TGTGCCAGCAGTGAAAGGAGGGGGCCCCCCTACGAGCAGTACTTC. Amino acids: CASSERRGPPYEQYF.

This clonotype was picked up many times. The chain recombines TRBV7-9 with TRBJ1-2; 9 positions agree with TRBD1. The CDR3 has 14 residues. CDR1 and CDR2 from the germline V gene are SEHNR and FQNEAQ (reference sequence). V lost 5 bases and J lost 7; bases outside the gene matches: 8. In DNA, the CDR3 is TGTGCCAGCAGCACGGACAGGGGTTCGGCTGGCTACACCTTC. Residues: CASSTDRGSAGYTF.

Concerning this clonotype itself: Since a much larger clone is just one base distant, this may be a read error. The chain carries TRBV10-3 and TRBJ2-3, with TRBD1 matching 8 bases. V shed 3 bases and J 0 bases; nucleotides not matched to a gene: 8. CDR1 and CDR2 (germline): ENHRY, SYGVKD. This CDR3 spans 17 amino acids. CDR3 sequence: CAISDPRTGTSTDTQYF. CDR3 nucleotides: TGTGCCATCAGTGATCCCCGGACAGGGACTAGCACAGATACGCAGTATTTT.

This clonotype was counted at least ten times. The chain has TRBV19 and TRBJ2-7; D is unclear. V was clipped by 6 bases and J by 4 bases, with 16 bases between them. The CDR3 covers 14 residues. Germline CDR1 is LNHDA and CDR2 is SQIVND (reference sequence). CDR3 bases: TGTGCCAGTAGCCCCGATATAAGGGTATACGAGCAGTACTTC. This codes for CASSPDIRVYEQYF.

At least ten counts were recorded for this clonotype. The chain links TRBV7-8 to TRBJ1-6; D gene uncertain. Trimming pared 3 bases from V and 10 bases from J, leaving 19 bases between. The CDR3 loop spans 16 amino acids. CDR1 is SGHVS and CDR2 is FQNEAQ in the germline V gene. The CDR3 DNA reads as TGTGCCAGCAGCTTGGGAGCCCCAACCTCCCGGTCACCCCTCCACTTT. The encoded protein is CASSLGAPTSRSPLHF.

This clonotype was picked up a small number of times. This chain connects TRBV7-9 to TRBJ2-1; TRBD2 aligns across 9 bases. The germline V gene has CDR1 SEHNR and CDR2 FQNEAQ (reference sequence). This CDR3 is 20 amino acids long. With V trimmed by 3 bases and J by 6 bases, 21 bases remained unmatched. The CDR3 loop is CASSFLAGSGSLVRSNEQFF. CDR3 nucleotide sequence: TGTGCCAGCAGCTTCCTTGCTGGTAGCGGGAGTTTAGTAAGGTCCAATGAGCAGTTCTTC.

There are a few counts of this clonotype. Since a much larger clone is just one base distant, this may be a read error. The V call is TRBV7-2, the J call TRBJ2-1; D is ambiguous. The CDR3 has 12 amino acids. Trimming stripped 6 bases from V and 9 bases from J, with 12 bases between. Germline CDR1 SGHTA, CDR2 FQGNSA. The CDR3 nucleotides are TGTGCCAGCAGTTACCTAGGTGGTGAGCAGTTCTTC. It encodes CASSYLGGEQFF.

This clonotype was found many times. This rearrangement joins TRBV3-1 to TRBJ2-2; D unclear. The CDR3 extends over 14 amino acids. Looked up from germline, CDR1 is LGHDT and CDR2 is YNNKEL (reference sequence). Trimming removed 1 base from V and 2 bases from J, with 5 bases in between. CDR3 nucleotide sequence: TGTGCCAGCAGCCAAGGAGGAAACACCGGGGAGCTGTTTTTT. This gives the protein CASSQGGNTGELFF.

This clonotype was counted only a few times. The rearrangement joins TRBV24-1 to TRBJ1-6; no firm D call. V gave up 2 bases and J gave up 7 bases, with 11 bases separating them. CDR3 length equals 15 residues. The V gene's germline CDR1 is KGHDR and CDR2 SFDVKD. The CDR3 nucleotides are TGTGCCACCAGTGATTCGGCAGGCATCAATTCACCCCTCCACTTT. This sequence encodes CATSDSAGINSPLHF.

This clonotype was seen repeatedly, ten times or more. The rearrangement joins TRBV20-1 to TRBJ2-7; 8 nucleotides align to TRBD1. The CDR3 is 14 residues long. Germline V gene sequence: CDR1 DFQATT, CDR2 SNEGSKA (reference sequence). V dropped 1 base and J dropped 3; count of bases not matched to a gene: 5. CDR3 DNA sequence: TGCAGTGCTAGAGGAGCAGGGGGCATCTACGAGCAGTACTTC. It yields the protein CSARGAGGIYEQYF.

Turning to this clonotype: Possible read error: a much larger clone is one base away. This chain uses TRBV3-1 with TRBJ2-1, with 9 nucleotides matching TRBD2. Germline CDR1 LGHDT, CDR2 YNNKEL (reference sequence). V gave up 7 bases and J gave up 2 bases; unmatched junction bases: 3. The CDR3 spans 14 residues. Here the CDR3 DNA reads TGTGCCAGCACTCTAGCGGGGACCTACAATGAGCAGTTCTTC. Translated, it gives CASTLAGTYNEQFF.

The chain couples TRBV25-1 to TRBJ2-5, with 11 bases fitting TRBD2. The CDR3 spans 14 residues. Germline V gene lookup returns CDR1 MGHDK and CDR2 SYGVNS. V gave up 2 bases and J gave up 5 bases; unmatched junction bases: 1. The CDR3 DNA is TGTGCCAGCAGTGAACCTAGCGGGAGGGAGACCCAGTACTTC. It yields the protein CASSEPSGRETQYF.

This clonotype was counted many times. CDR3 sequence: CASSDSSSYEQYF. The CDR3 bases are TGTGCCAGCAGTGACAGTAGCTCCTACGAGCAGTACTTC. J is TRBJ2-7 and V is TRBV28; TRBD1 might be the D (5 bases). The CDR3 totals 13 residues. Trimming removed 5 bases from V and 0 bases from J, with 8 bases in between. Germline CDR1 MDHEN, CDR2 SYDVKM. The full variable domain, its missing parts supplied by reference TRBV28 and TRBJ2-7, is DVKVTQSSRYLVKRTGEKVFLECVQDMDHENMFWYRQDPGLGLRLIYFSYDVKMKEKGDIPEGYSVSREKKERFSLILESASTNQTSMYLCASSDSSSYEQYFGPGTRLTVT.

The V gene is TRBV19, the J gene TRBJ2-2, with 7 bases lining up with TRBD2. V was pared by 1 base and J by 2 bases, with 7 bases of the junction left unmatched. This CDR3 spans 17 amino acids. Germline assignment: CDR1 LNHDA and CDR2 SQIVND (reference sequence). The CDR3: CASSIGGGSGNTGELFF. The CDR3 region has the DNA TGTGCCAGTAGTATAGGTGGCGGGAGCGGTAACACCGGGGAGCTGTTTTTT.